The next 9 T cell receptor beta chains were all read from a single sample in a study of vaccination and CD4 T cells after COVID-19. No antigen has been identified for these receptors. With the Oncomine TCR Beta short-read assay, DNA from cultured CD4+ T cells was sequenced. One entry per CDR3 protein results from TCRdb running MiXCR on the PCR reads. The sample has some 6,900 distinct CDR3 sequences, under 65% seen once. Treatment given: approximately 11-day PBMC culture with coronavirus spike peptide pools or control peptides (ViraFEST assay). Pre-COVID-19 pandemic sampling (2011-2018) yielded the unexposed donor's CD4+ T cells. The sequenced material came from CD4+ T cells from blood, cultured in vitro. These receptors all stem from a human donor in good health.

The CDR3 spells CSAREIRGNTEAFF. The DNA of the CDR3 is TGCAGTGCTAGAGAAATCAGGGGGAACACTGAAGCTTTCTTT. The V gene is TRBV20-1, the J gene TRBJ1-1, with a tentative D call TRBD1 (6 bases). The ends were cut back, 0 bases at V and 1 base at J, with 9 bases in the middle. Per the germline V gene, CDR1 is DFQATT and CDR2 is SNEGSKA (reference sequence). The CDR3 runs to 14 residues.

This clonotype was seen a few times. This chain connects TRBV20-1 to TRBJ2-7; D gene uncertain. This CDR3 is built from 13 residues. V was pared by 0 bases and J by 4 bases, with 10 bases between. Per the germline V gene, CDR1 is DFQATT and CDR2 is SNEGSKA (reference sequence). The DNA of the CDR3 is TGCAGTGCTAGAGATATTGCGAGATACGAGCAGTACTTC. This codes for CSARDIARYEQYF.

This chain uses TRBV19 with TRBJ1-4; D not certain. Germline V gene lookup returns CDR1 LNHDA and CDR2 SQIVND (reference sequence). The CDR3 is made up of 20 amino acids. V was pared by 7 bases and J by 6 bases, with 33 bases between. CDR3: CASNGEDRIPGQYLDEKLFF. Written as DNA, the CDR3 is TGTGCCAGTAATGGGGAAGACCGGATCCCCGGGCAGTACCTCGATGAAAAACTGTTTTTT.

The CDR3 DNA reads TGTGCCAGCAGCAAAAACACAGGGCTTCGGGGGATGAACACTGAAGCTTTCTTT. This gives the protein CASSKNTGLRGMNTEAFF. This rearrangement joins TRBV21-1 to TRBJ1-1; TRBD1, the table's D call, was not compared with the DNA. TRBV21-1 is a documented pseudogene. The CDR3 covers 18 residues.

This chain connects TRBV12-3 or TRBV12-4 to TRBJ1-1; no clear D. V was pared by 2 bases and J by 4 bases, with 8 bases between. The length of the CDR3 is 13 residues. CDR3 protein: CASSLSTSTEAFF. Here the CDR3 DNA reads TGTGCCAGCAGTTTAAGCACATCCACTGAAGCTTTCTTT.

CDR3 loop: CASSINRAGANVLTF. CDR3 nucleotide sequence: TGTGCCAGTAGTATAAATAGGGCCGGGGCCAACGTCCTGACTTTC. V and J are TRBV19 and TRBJ2-6; D is uncertain. The V end lost 2 bases, the J end lost 4 bases, and 9 bases lay between the germline ends. Germline V gives CDR1 LNHDA, CDR2 SQIVND (reference sequence). This CDR3 region has 15 residues. Full variable domain (remainder filled in from reference TRBV19 and TRBJ2-6): DGGITQSPKYLFRKEGQNVTLSCEQNLNHDAMYWYRQDPGQGLRLIYYSQIVNDFQKGDIAEGYSVSREKKESFPLTVTSAQKNPTAFYLCASSINRAGANVLTFGAGSRLTVL.

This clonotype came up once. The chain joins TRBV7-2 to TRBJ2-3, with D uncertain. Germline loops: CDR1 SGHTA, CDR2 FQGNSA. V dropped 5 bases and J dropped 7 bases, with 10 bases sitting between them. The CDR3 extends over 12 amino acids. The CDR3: CASSPMGNTQYF. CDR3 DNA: TGTGCCAGCAGCCCAATGGGCAATACGCAGTATTTT.

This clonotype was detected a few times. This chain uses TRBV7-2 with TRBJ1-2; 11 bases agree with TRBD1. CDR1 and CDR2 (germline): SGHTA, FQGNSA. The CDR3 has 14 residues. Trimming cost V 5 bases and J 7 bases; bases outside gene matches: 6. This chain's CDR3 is CASSQDRGLGGYTF. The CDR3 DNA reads TGTGCCAGCAGCCAGGACAGGGGGCTTGGTGGCTACACCTTC.

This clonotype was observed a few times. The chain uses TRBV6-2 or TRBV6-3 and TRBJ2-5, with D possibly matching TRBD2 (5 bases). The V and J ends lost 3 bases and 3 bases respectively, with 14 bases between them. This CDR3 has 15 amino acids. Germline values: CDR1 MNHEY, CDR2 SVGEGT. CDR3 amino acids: CASSYRLAGEETQYF. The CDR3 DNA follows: TGTGCCAGCAGTTATCGTTTGGCCGGGGAAGAGACCCAGTACTTC.